This T cell receptor beta chain was documented in a study of STAT3 mutations in large granular lymphocyte leukemia. Overall study context: Among longitudinally sequenced T-LGLL patients, roughly half had canonical activating STAT3 mutations detected. Notes on the study in general: Every T-cell large granular lymphocyte leukemia patient had at least one immunodominant TCR beta clonotype.

Measured with immunoSEQ multiplex PCR; TCRdb has only the in-frame clones, and not every one. This sample has about 40,000 clones, with roughly 84% found just once. Germline V lookup: CDR1 KGHSH, CDR2 LQKENI. The CDR3 is 15 residues long. V lost 5 bases and J lost 8, with 21 bases in between. As regards this clone: Its antigen is as yet unknown.

This TCR came from a human donor with T large granular lymphocyte leukemia. Some clones in this sample may be carry-over from other donors' samples. Sequencing used PBMCs. This chain joins TRBV18 and TRBJ1-2; D perhaps matches TRBD1 (5 bases). DNA of the CDR3: TGTGCCAGCTCAAGCAGGGCCCCGGATTCTTACGGCTACACCTTC. It is translated as CASSSRAPDSYGYTF. The full variable domain, rest sourced from reference TRBV18 and TRBJ1-2, is NAGVMQNPRHLVRRRGQEARLRCSPMKGHSHVYWYRQLPEEGLKFMVYLQKENIIDESGMPKERFSAEFPKEGPSILRIQQVVRGDSAAYFCASSSRAPDSYGYTFGSGTRLTVV.